This is a list of T cell receptor beta chains from one sample in a study of blood T cell repertoires in COVID-19. Clones were read by immunoSEQ multiplex PCR, and TCRdb kept only the in-frame ones, dropping some. The sample lists approximately 77,000 clones; approximately 88% were seen once. Sequenced material: peripheral blood. Receptors originate from a woman aged 80 or older with acute or convalescent COVID-19. Both conserved end residues are part of each CDR3. The D gene is left open where the match is weak. A clone size is listed for some rows: how often the clone was seen (once, few, many), or a class if it is expanded.

D	size	V	J	CDR3	DNA
TRBD2	-	TRBV12-3/TRBV12-4	TRBJ2-4	CASQAGENIQYF	TGTGCGTCACAGGCGGGGGAAAACATTCAGTACTTC
-	-	TRBV25-1	TRBJ2-1	CASSERQTREQFF	TGTGCCAGCAGTGAACGACAGACCCGTGAGCAGTTCTTC
-	-	TRBV18	TRBJ2-7	CASSPGGLGHEQYF	TGTGCCAGCTCACCCGGGGGTCTCGGTCACGAGCAGTACTTC
TRBD1	-	TRBV3-1/TRBV3-2	TRBJ1-2	CASTDRGLGGYTF	TGTGCCAGCACCGACAGGGGGTTGGGTGGCTACACCTTC
-	-	TRBV11-3	TRBJ2-1	CASSLGGRYEQFF	TGTGCCAGCAGCTTAGGGGGGCGATATGAGCAGTTCTTC
-	-	TRBV9	TRBJ1-6	CASSALDSYNSPLHF	TGTGCCAGCAGCGCCCTAGACTCCTATAATTCACCCCTCCACTTT
-	-	TRBV7-9	TRBJ1-2	CASSPSGFNGYTF	TGTGCCAGCAGCCCATCAGGGTTCAATGGCTACACCTTC
-	-	TRBV19	TRBJ2-6	CASTPQHSGANVLTF	TGTGCCAGTACCCCACAGCACTCTGGGGCCAACGTCCTGACTTTC
-	-	TRBV5-1	TRBJ1-1	CASSPYPNTEAFF	TGCGCCAGCAGCCCCTACCCCAACACTGAAGCTTTCTTT
-	once	TRBV5-5	TRBJ2-7	CASSLRELTSPLLEQYF	TGTGCCAGCAGCCTCCGGGAGCTAACCTCCCCCCTACTGGAGCAGTACTTC
-	once	TRBV4-1	TRBJ2-7	CASSRTIGITYEQYF	TGCGCCAGCAGCCGCACTATAGGCATTACCTACGAGCAGTACTTC
TRBD2	-	TRBV19	TRBJ2-2	CASTTIGTSGSSGELFF	TGTGCCAGTACTACTATCGGGACTAGCGGGAGTTCGGGGGAGCTGTTTTTT
-	-	TRBV30	TRBJ1-2	CAWSNSPGDAGYTF	TGTGCCTGGAGTAACTCCCCCGGGGATGCCGGCTACACCTTC
TRBD2	-	TRBV14	TRBJ2-1	CASSQDSNWSGRDNEQFF	TGTGCCAGCAGCCAAGATTCTAATTGGAGCGGGAGGGACAATGAGCAGTTCTTC
-	-	TRBV19	TRBJ1-2	CASSVPPVEDYGYTF	TGTGCCAGTAGTGTCCCACCGGTGGAGGACTATGGCTACACCTTC
-	-	TRBV10-2	TRBJ2-1	CASSEEQRFEQFF	TGCGCCAGCAGTGAAGAACAGCGGTTTGAGCAGTTCTTC
-	-	TRBV9	TRBJ1-2	CASSAVGAAYGYTF	TGTGCCAGCAGCGCCGTAGGGGCAGCCTATGGCTACACCTTC
-	-	TRBV14	TRBJ2-7	CASSQVRTPAGKQYF	TGTGCCAGCAGCCAAGTTAGGACCCCCGCCGGGAAGCAGTACTTC
TRBD1	-	TRBV30	TRBJ1-6	CAWSVRSTGDSPLHF	TGTGCCTGGAGTGTACGAAGCACAGGGGATTCACCCCTCCACTTT
TRBD1	-	TRBV7-3	TRBJ1-6	CASSSQGAEDSPLHF	TGTGCCAGCAGCTCCCAGGGGGCCGAAGATTCACCCCTCCACTTT
TRBD2	-	TRBV5-1	TRBJ2-1	CASSISSGRGNEQFF	TGCGCCAGCAGCATTTCCAGCGGGAGAGGGAATGAGCAGTTCTTC
-	-	TRBV5-4	TRBJ2-7	CASSLAARAGHEQYF	TGTGCCAGCAGCTTGGCCGCCAGGGCAGGCCACGAGCAGTACTTC
-	-	TRBV21-1	TRBJ2-2	CASSPRNTGELFF	TGTGCCAGCAGTCCGAGGAACACCGGGGAGCTGTTTTTT
-	-	TRBV7-2	TRBJ2-7	CASTLGLLSSYEQYF	TGTGCCAGCACCTTAGGATTACTAAGCTCCTACGAGCAGTACTTC
-	-	TRBV6-5	TRBJ1-2	CASSRTQASPGYTF	TGTGCCAGCAGCCGTACACAAGCGTCGCCGGGCTACACCTTC
TRBD2	-	TRBV11-2	TRBJ2-7	CASSNLAGGPMMQQYF	TGTGCCAGCAGCAATCTAGCGGGAGGGCCCATGATGCAGCAGTACTTC
-	-	TRBV7-2	TRBJ2-1	CASSTGRGNEQFF	TGTGCCAGCAGCACCGGCCGGGGCAATGAGCAGTTCTTC
-	-	TRBV4-2	TRBJ1-1	CASSQDLTVEGEAFF	TGTGCCAGCAGCCAAGATCTCACGGTGGAGGGAGAAGCTTTCTTT
TRBD2	-	TRBV9	TRBJ2-5	CASSATTSGRPRKSQAETQYF	TGTGCCAGCAGCGCGACCACTAGCGGGAGGCCGAGAAAAAGTCAGGCGGAGACCCAGTACTTC
-	-	TRBV3-1/TRBV3-2	TRBJ1-1	CASSQDRGRDTEAFF	TGTGCCAGCAGCCAAGATAGGGGGAGGGACACTGAAGCTTTCTTT
-	-	TRBV15	TRBJ1-5	CATSRGSGANQPQHF	TGTGCCACCAGCAGAGGATCAGGGGCGAATCAGCCCCAGCATTTT
TRBD1	-	TRBV10-3	TRBJ1-6	CAISEGRDRYNSALHF	TGTGCCATCAGTGAGGGCCGGGACAGATACAATTCAGCCCTCCACTTT
-	once	TRBV5-1	TRBJ2-2	CASSFSSTGELFF	TGCGCCAGCAGCTTTAGCAGTACCGGGGAGCTGTTTTTT
-	-	TRBV9	TRBJ1-3	CASSVDDSSSGNTIYF	TGTGCCAGCAGCGTAGATGACTCGTCCTCTGGAAACACCATATATTTT
-	once	TRBV5-6	TRBJ1-1	CASSLSFRVSMNTEAFF	TGTGCCAGCAGCTTGTCATTCAGGGTTTCCATGAACACTGAAGCTTTCTTT
-	-	TRBV19	TRBJ2-2	CASRRGGASGELFF	TGTGCCAGTAGGAGAGGGGGGGCCAGCGGGGAGCTGTTTTTT